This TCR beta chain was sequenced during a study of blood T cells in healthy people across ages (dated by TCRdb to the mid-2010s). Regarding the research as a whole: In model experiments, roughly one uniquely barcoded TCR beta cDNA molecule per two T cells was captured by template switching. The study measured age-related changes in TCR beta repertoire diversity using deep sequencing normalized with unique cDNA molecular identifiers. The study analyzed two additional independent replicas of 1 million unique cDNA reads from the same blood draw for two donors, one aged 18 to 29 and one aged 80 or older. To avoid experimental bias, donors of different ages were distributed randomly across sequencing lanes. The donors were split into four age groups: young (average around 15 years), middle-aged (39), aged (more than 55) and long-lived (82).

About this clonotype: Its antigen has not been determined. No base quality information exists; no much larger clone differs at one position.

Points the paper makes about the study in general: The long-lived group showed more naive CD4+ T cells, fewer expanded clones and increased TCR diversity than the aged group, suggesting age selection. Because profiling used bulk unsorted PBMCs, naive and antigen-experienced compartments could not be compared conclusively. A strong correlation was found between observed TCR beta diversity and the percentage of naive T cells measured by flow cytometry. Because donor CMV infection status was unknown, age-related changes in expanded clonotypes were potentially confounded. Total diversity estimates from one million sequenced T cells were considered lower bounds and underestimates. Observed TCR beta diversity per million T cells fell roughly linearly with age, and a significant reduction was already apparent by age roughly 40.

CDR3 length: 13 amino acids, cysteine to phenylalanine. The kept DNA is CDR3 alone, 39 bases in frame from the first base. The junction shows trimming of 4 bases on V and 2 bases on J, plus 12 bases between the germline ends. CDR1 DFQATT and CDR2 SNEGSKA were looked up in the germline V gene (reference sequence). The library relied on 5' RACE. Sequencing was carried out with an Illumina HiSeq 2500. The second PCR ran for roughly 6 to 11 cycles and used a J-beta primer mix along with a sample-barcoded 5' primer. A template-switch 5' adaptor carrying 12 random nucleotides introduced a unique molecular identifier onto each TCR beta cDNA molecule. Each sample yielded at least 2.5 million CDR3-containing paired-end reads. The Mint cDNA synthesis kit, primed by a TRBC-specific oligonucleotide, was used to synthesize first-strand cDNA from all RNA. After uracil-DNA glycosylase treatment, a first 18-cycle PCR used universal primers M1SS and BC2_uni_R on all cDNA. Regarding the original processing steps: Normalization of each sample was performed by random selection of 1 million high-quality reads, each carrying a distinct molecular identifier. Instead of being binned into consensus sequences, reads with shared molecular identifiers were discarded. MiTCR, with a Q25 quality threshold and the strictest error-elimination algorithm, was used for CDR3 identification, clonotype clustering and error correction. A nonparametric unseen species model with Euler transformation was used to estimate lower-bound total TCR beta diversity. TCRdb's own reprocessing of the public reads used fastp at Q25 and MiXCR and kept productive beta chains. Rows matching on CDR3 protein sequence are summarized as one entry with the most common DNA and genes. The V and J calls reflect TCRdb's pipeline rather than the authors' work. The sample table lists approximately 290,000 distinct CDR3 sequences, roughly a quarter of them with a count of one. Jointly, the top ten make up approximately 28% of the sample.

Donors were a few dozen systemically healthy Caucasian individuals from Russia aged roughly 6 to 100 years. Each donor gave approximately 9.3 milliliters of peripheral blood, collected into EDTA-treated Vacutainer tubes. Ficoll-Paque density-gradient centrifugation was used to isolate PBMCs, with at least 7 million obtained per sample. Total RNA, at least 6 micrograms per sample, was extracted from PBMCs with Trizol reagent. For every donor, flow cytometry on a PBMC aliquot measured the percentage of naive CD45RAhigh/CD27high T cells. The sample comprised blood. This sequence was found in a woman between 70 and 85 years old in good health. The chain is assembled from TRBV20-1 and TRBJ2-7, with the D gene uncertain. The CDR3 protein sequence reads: CSATLPPTYEQYF. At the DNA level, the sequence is TGCAGTGCTACCCTCCCACCCACCTACGAGCAGTACTTC.